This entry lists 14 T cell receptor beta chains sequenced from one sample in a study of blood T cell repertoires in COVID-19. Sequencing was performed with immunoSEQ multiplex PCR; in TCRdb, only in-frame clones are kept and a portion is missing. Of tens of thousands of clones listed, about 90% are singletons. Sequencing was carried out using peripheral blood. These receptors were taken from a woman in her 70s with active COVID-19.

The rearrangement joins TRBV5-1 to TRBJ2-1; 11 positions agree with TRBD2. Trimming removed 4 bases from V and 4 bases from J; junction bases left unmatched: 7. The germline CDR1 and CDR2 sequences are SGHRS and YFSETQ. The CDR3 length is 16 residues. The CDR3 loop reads CASSPMLAGGYNEQFF. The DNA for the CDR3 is TGCGCCAGCAGCCCGATGCTAGCGGGGGGATACAATGAGCAGTTCTTC.

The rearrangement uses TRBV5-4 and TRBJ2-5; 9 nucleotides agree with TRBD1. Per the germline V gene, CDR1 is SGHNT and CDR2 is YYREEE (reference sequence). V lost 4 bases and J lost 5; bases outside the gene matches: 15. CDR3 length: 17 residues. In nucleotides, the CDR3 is TGTGCCAGCAGCACTGCCGGGACAGGGTATTCGCAGGAGACCCAGTACTTC. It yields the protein CASSTAGTGYSQETQYF.

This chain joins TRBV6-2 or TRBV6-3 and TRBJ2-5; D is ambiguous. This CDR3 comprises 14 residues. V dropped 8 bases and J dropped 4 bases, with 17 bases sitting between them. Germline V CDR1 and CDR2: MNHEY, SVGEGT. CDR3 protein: CASGREPRGETQYF. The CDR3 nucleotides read TGTGCCAGCGGCCGAGAACCGAGAGGAGAGACCCAGTACTTC.

CDR3 DNA: TGCGCCAGCAGCCAAGATCAGGCTGTGAACACTGAAGCTTTCTTT. This encodes CASSQDQAVNTEAFF. This chain links TRBV4-3 with TRBJ1-1; D is uncertain. The CDR3 is made up of 15 amino acids. From germline, CDR1 is LGHNA and CDR2 YSLEER. The germline V and J ends were trimmed by 0 bases and 0 bases, with 8 bases remaining between them.

The CDR3 DNA reads TGTGCCAGCAGTCCCTCAGTGGGCTCCTATGGCTACACCTTC. Translation: CASSPSVGSYGYTF. J is TRBJ1-2 and V is TRBV7-2; no definite D call. The ends were cut back, 6 bases at V and 4 bases at J, with 15 bases in the middle. The germline gives CDR1 SGHTA, CDR2 FQGNSA. This CDR3 is 14 amino acids long.

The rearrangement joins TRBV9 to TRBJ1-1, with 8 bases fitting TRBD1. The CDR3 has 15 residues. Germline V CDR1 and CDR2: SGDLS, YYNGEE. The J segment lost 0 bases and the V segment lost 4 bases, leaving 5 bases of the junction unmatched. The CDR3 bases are TGTGCCAGCAGCAAAACGGGACAGGTGAACACTGAAGCTTTCTTT. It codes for CASSKTGQVNTEAFF.

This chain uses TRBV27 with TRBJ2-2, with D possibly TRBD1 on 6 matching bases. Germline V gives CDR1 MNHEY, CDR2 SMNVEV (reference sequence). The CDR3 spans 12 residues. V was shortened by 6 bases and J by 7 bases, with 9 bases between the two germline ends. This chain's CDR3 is CASRTGGGELFF. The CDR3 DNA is TGTGCCAGCAGGACAGGAGGCGGGGAGCTGTTTTTT.

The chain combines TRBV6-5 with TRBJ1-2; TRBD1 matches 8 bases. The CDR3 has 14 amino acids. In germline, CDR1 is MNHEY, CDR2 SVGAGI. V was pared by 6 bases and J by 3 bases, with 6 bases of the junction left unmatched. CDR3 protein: CASRIQGVDYGYTF. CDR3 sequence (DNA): TGTGCCAGCAGAATACAGGGGGTTGACTATGGCTACACCTTC.

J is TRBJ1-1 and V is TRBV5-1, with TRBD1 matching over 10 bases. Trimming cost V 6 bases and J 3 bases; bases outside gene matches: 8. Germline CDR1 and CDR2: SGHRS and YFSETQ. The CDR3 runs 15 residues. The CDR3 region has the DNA TGCGCCAGCATCCCGGGACAGGGGTCGGACACTGAAGCTTTCTTT. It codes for CASIPGQGSDTEAFF.

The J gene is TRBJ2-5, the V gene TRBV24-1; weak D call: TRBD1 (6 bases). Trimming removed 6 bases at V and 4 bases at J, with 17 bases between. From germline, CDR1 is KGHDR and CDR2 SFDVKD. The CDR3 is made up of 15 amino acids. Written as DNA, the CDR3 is TGTGCCACCAGTCGAGGGGGAGACGAAGGAGAGACCCAGTACTTC. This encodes CATSRGGDEGETQYF.

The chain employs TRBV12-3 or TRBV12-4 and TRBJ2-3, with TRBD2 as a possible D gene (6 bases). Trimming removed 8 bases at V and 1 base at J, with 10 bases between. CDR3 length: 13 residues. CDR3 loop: CASGGYGTDTQYF. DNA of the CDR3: TGTGCCAGCGGGGGGTACGGCACAGATACGCAGTATTTT.

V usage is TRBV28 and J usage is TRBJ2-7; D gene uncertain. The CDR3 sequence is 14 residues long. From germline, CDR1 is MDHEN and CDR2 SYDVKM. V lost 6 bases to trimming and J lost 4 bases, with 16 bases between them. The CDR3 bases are TGTGCCAGCAGCCTGGGCGAGTCCAGGTACGAGCAGTACTTC. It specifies CASSLGESRYEQYF.

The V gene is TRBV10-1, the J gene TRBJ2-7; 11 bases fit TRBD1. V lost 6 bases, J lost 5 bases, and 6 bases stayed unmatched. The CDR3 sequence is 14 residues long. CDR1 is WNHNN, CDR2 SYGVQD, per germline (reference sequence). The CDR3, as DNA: TGCGCCAGCAGCCCCAGGACAGGGGGCCACGAGCAGTACTTC. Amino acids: CASSPRTGGHEQYF.

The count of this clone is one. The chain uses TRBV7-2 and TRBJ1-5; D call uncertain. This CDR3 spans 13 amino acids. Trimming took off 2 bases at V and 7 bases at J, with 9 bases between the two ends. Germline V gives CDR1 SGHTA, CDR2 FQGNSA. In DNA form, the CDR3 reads TGTGCCAGCAGCTTAATGTCGGAGCAGCCCCAGCATTTT. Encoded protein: CASSLMSEQPQHF.